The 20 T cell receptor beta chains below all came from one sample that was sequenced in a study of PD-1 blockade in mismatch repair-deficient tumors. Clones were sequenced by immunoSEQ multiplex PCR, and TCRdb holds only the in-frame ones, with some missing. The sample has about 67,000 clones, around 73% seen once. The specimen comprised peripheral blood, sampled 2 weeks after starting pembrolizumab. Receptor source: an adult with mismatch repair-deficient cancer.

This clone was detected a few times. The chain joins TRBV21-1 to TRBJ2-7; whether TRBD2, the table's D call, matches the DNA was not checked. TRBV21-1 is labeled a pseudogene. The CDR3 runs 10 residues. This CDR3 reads CASRNAVAGF. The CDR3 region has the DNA TGTGCCAGCAGGAATGCGGTTGCTGGATTC.

CDR3 nucleotide sequence: TGTGCCAGCAGTTTAGGAGGGGCCGGCTCTGGAAACACCATATATTTT. Translated: CASSLGGAGSGNTIYF. The V call is TRBV27, the J call TRBJ1-3; possible D gene TRBD1, 5 bases. Germline V gives CDR1 MNHEY, CDR2 SMNVEV (reference sequence). The CDR3 is 16 residues long. Between the trimmed V and J ends, which lost 2 bases and 0 bases, there was a span of 11 bases.

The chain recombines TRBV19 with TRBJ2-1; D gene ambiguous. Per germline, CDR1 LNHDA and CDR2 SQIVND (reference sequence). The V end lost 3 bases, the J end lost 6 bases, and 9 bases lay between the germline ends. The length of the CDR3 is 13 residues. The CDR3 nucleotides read TGTGCCAGTAGTATTTCGGGCCGCAATGAGCAGTTCTTC. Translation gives CASSISGRNEQFF.

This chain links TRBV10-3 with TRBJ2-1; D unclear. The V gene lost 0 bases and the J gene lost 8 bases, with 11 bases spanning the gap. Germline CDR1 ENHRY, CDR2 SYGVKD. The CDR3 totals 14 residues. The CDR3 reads CAISESTGTYEQFF. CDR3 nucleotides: TGTGCCATCAGTGAGTCGACGGGCACGTATGAGCAGTTCTTC.

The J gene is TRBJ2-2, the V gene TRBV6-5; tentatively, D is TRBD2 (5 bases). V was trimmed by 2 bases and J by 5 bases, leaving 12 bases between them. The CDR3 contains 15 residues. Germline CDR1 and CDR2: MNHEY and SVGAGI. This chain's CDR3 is CASSYPGSGTGELFF. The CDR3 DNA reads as TGTGCCAGCAGTTACCCGGGCTCGGGAACCGGGGAGCTGTTTTTT.

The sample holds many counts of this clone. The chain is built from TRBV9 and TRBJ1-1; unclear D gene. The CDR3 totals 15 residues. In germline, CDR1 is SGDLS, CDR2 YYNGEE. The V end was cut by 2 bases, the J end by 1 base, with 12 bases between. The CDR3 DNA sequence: TGTGCCAGCAGCGTCTCCCTGGACGCGAACACTGAAGCTTTCTTT. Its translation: CASSVSLDANTEAFF.

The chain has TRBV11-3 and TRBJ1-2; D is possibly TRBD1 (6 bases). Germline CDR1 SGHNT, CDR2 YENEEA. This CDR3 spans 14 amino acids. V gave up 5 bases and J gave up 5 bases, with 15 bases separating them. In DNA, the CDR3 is TGTGCCAGCAGCAAGTCCGGGACACGGTATGGCTACACCTTC. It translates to CASSKSGTRYGYTF.

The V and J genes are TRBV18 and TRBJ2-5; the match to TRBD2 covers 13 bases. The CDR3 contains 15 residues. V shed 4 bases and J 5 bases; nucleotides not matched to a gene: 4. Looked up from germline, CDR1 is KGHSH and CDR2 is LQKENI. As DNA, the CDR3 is TGTGCCAGCTCACGGACTAGCGGGAGTCAGGAGACCCAGTACTTC. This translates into CASSRTSGSQETQYF.

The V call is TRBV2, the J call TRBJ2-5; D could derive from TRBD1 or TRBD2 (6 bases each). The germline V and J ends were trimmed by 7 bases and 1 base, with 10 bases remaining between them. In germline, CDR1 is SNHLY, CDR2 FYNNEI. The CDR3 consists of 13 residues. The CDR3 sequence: CASMRDTQETQYF. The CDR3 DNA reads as TGTGCCAGCATGCGGGACACCCAAGAGACCCAGTACTTC.

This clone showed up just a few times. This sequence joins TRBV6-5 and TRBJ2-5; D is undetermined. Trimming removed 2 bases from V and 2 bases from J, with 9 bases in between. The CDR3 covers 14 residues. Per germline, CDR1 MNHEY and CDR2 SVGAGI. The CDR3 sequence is CASSYTSIQETQYF. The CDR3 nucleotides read TGTGCCAGCAGTTACACTTCCATTCAAGAGACCCAGTACTTC.

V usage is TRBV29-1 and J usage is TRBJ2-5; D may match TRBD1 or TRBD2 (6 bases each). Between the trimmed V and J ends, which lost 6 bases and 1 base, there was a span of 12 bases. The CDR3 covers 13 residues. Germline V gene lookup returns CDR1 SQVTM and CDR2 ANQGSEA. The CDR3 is CSVGGRPQETQYF. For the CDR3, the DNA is TGCAGCGTCGGGGGCCGGCCCCAAGAGACCCAGTACTTC. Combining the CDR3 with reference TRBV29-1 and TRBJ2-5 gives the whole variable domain SAVISQKPSRDICQRGTSLTIQCQVDSQVTMMFWYRQQPGQSLTLIATANQGSEATYESGFVIDKFPISRPNLTFSTLTVSNMSPEDSSIYLCSVGGRPQETQYFGPGTRLLVL.

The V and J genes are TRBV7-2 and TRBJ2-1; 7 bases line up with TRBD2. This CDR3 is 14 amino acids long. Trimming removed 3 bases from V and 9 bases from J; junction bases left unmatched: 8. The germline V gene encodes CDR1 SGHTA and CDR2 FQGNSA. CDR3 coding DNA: TGTGCCAGCAGCTTTACGACCGGGAGGAGTGAGCAGTTCTTC. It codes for CASSFTTGRSEQFF. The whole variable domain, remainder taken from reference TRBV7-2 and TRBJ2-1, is GAGVSQSPSNKVTEKGKDVELRCDPISGHTALYWYRQSLGQGLEFLIYFQGNSAPDKSGLPSDRFSAERTGGSVSTLTIQRTQQEDSAVYLCASSFTTGRSEQFFGPGTRLTVL.

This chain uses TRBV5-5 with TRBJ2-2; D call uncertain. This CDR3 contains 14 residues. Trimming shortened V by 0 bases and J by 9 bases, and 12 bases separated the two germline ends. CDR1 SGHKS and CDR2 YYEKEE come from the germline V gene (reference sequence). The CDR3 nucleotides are TGTGCCAGCAGCTTGGTTCAGGAAGGGTGGGAGCTGTTTTTT. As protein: CASSLVQEGWELFF.

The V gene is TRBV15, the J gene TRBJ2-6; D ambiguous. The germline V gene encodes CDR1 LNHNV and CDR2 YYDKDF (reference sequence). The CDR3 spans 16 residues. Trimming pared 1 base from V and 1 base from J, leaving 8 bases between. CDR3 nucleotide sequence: TGTGCCACCAGCAGAGCCTCCAATTCTGGGGCCAACGTCCTGACTTTC. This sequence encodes CATSRASNSGANVLTF.

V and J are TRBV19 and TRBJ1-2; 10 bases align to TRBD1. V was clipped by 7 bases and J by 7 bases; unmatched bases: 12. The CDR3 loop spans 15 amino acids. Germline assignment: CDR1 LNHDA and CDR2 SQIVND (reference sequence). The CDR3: CASTQGGQGIGGYTF. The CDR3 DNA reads TGTGCCAGTACCCAAGGGGGACAGGGGATAGGTGGCTACACCTTC. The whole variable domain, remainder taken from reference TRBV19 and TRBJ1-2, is DGGITQSPKYLFRKEGQNVTLSCEQNLNHDAMYWYRQDPGQGLRLIYYSQIVNDFQKGDIAEGYSVSREKKESFPLTVTSAQKNPTAFYLCASTQGGQGIGGYTFGSGTRLTVV.

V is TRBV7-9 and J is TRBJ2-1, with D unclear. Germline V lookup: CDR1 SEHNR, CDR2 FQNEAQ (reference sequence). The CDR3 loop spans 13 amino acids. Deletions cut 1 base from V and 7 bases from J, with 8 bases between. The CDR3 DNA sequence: TGTGCCAGCAGCTTAGGGCCAGAAAATGAGCAGTTCTTC. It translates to CASSLGPENEQFF.

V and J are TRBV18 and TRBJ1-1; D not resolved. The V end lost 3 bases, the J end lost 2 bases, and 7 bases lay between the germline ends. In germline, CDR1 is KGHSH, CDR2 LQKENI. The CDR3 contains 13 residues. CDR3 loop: CASSPPRNTEAFF. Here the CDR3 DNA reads TGTGCCAGCTCACCTCCAAGAAACACTGAAGCTTTCTTT. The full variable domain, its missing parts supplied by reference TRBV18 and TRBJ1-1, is NAGVMQNPRHLVRRRGQEARLRCSPMKGHSHVYWYRQLPEEGLKFMVYLQKENIIDESGMPKERFSAEFPKEGPSILRIQQVVRGDSAAYFCASSPPRNTEAFFGQGTRLTVV.

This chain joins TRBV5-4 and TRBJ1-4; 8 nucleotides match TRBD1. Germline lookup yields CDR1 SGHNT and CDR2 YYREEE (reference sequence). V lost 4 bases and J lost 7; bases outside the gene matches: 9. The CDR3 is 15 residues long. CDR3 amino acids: CASSPGQAMGEKLFF. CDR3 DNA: TGTGCCAGCAGCCCGGGACAGGCGATGGGTGAAAAACTGTTTTTT.

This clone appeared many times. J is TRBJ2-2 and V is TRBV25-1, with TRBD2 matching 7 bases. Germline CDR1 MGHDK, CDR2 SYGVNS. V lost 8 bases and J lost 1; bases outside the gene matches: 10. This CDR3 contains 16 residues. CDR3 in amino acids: CASGFGSGGNTGELFF. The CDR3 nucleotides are TGTGCCAGCGGGTTTGGGTCGGGAGGGAACACCGGGGAGCTGTTTTTT.

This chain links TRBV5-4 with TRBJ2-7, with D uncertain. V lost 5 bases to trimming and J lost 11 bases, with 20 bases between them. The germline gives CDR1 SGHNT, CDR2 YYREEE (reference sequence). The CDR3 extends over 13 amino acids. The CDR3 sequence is CASRNGEDRVEYF. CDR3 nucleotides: TGTGCCAGCAGGAACGGAGAGGATAGAGTGGAGTACTTC.